The 2 T cell receptor beta chains below come from one sample, sequenced in a study of cytomegalovirus exposure and HLA in healthy donors. Vbeta (60) and Jbeta (13) primers were used in the PCR. TCRdb's copy holds only in-frame clones and misses some; the assay was immunoSEQ multiplex PCR. The data contain approximately 140,000 clones, around 81% of them singletons. Sequencing was performed on PBMCs. The receptors shown here come from a woman aged 45-60 years in good health and CMV-seronegative.

The J gene is TRBJ2-5, the V gene TRBV4-2; 8 bases map to TRBD2. The CDR3 runs to 17 residues. V shed 5 bases, J shed 1 base, and the junction held 12 bases outside the gene matches. Germline V gene data show CDR1 as LGHNA and CDR2 as YNFKEQ. The CDR3 DNA is TGTGCCAGCAGCTCCTGGGGATCGGGGGGGTCCCAAGAGACCCAGTACTTC. This gives the protein CASSSWGSGGSQETQYF.

This clone occurred once. For the CDR3, the DNA is TGCGCCAGCAGTTACGACTTGGCGGGAGGTAGTGAGCAGTTCTTC. It yields the protein CASSYDLAGGSEQFF. The rearrangement links TRBV5-1 to TRBJ2-1; 8 bases fit TRBD2. CDR3 length: 15 amino acids. CDR1 is SGHRS and CDR2 is YFSETQ in the germline V gene. Trimming removed 5 bases from V and 9 bases from J; junction bases left unmatched: 13.